This TCR beta chain was sequenced in a study of blood T cell repertoires in COVID-19. In the original analysis: Estimation of nucleated cell counts was performed using reference gene primer amplification. Sequencing used immunoSEQ multiplex PCR; TCRdb keeps in-frame clones, though not all of them. That table furnishes V, J and clone size, whereas the DNA furnished D and trimming. The sample records tens of thousands of clones, around 87% being singletons. CDR1 is SGHRS, CDR2 YFSETQ, per germline. Trimming shortened V by 0 bases and J by 3 bases, and 12 bases separated the two germline ends. The CDR3 is 15 residues long. This clone was detected only a few times.

The sequenced material came from peripheral blood. This clonotype was sampled from a human donor in a cohort sampled during active COVID-19. This chain uses TRBV5-1 with TRBJ1-1; D not resolved. The CDR3: CASSLAPGEHTEAFF. The CDR3 bases are TGCGCCAGCAGCTTGGCCCCGGGAGAACACACTGAAGCTTTCTTT.